A single sample is the source of the 20 T cell receptor beta chains below, sequenced in a study of T cells after posttransplantation cyclophosphamide. Some clones are missing from TCRdb's copy, which holds only in-frame ones; the method was immunoSEQ multiplex PCR. The sample has 20,000 to 30,000 clones; approximately 85% are singletons. The material sequenced was PBMCs. These receptors all come from a woman aged 55-69 years with a blood cancer, CMV-positive, and with a related stem cell donor.

The rearrangement joins TRBV6-5 to TRBJ1-3; 10 bases match TRBD1. CDR1 MNHEY and CDR2 SVGAGI come from the germline V gene. The CDR3 loop spans 15 amino acids. J gave up 5 bases and V 8 bases, and 9 bases lay outside the gene matches. The CDR3 sequence: CASAPPGQGRNTIYF. Written as DNA, the CDR3 is TGTGCCAGCGCTCCCCCGGGACAGGGGAGAAACACCATATATTTT.

This chain uses TRBV30 with TRBJ2-2; maybe TRBD2 (5 bases). Germline V gene lookup returns CDR1 GTSNPN and CDR2 SVGIG (reference sequence). The CDR3 extends over 14 amino acids. Between the trimmed V and J ends, which lost 3 bases and 5 bases, there was a span of 13 bases. The CDR3 protein is CAWREEDWTGELFF. CDR3 sequence (DNA): TGTGCCTGGAGAGAGGAGGACTGGACCGGGGAGCTGTTTTTT.

The V call is TRBV2, the J call TRBJ2-5; TRBD1 matches 8 bases. The end of the DNA is better explained by TRBJ2-7, so the J call may be wrong. The CDR3 is made up of 15 amino acids. Germline CDR1 SNHLY, CDR2 FYNNEI. The CDR3 DNA follows: TGTGCCAGTGGGCCGGGACAGGCCGTAGTCGACGAGCAGTACTTC. Protein: CASGPGQAVVDEQYF.

The genes are TRBV5-4 and TRBJ2-1; D possibly corresponds to TRBD1 (6 bases). CDR1 and CDR2 from the germline V gene are SGHNT and YYREEE (reference sequence). V was clipped by 3 bases and J by 6 bases, with 16 bases between them. The CDR3 is 15 residues long. In DNA, the CDR3 is TGTGCCAGCAGCTCAGCAGGGGACCCCCTCAATGAGCAGTTCTTC. Its protein is CASSSAGDPLNEQFF.

The chain links TRBV6-5 to TRBJ1-2, with TRBD1 identical over 8 bases. CDR3 length equals 11 residues. Germline V CDR1 and CDR2: MNHEY, SVGAGI. The V segment lost 6 bases and the J segment 6 bases; nucleotides outside the gene matches: 0. CDR3 sequence reads: CASRQGDGYTF. The CDR3 coding sequence is TGTGCCAGCAGACAGGGGGATGGCTACACCTTC.

This chain joins TRBV7-8 and TRBJ2-2; 9 nucleotides line up with TRBD2. Germline trimming cut 3 bases from V and 4 bases from J; bases unmatched to any gene: 3. CDR1 SGHVS and CDR2 FQNEAQ come from the germline V gene. This CDR3 comprises 15 residues. The CDR3 DNA follows: TGTGCCAGCAGCTTGGGACTAGCAGGCACCGGGGAGCTGTTTTTT. It specifies CASSLGLAGTGELFF. Filled out from reference TRBV7-8 and TRBJ2-2, the complete variable domain reads GAGVSQSPRYKVAKRGQDVALRCDPISGHVSLFWYQQALGQGPEFLTYFQNEAQLDKSGLPSDRFFAERPEGSVSTLKIQRTQQEDSAVYLCASSLGLAGTGELFFGEGSRLTVL.

The V call is TRBV5-1, the J call TRBJ1-3; 8 nucleotides agree with TRBD1. CDR1 SGHRS and CDR2 YFSETQ come from the germline V gene. The trim removed 0 bases at V and 3 bases at J, leaving 5 bases unmatched. The CDR3 has 16 amino acids. CDR3 nucleotide sequence: TGCGCCAGCAGCTTGGCCACCGGGACAGGTGGAAACACCATATATTTT. Translated: CASSLATGTGGNTIYF.

This clone was counted once. V gene TRBV7-6 combines with J gene TRBJ1-5; D is ambiguous. From germline, CDR1 is SGHVS and CDR2 FNYEAQ. The ends were cut back, 5 bases at V and 5 bases at J, with 13 bases in the middle. This CDR3 region has 14 residues. The CDR3 sequence: CASSLTQSDQPQHF. The CDR3 DNA is TGTGCCAGCAGCCTAACCCAATCCGATCAGCCCCAGCATTTT.

The chain carries TRBV27 and TRBJ1-3; 9 bases agree with TRBD1. Per the germline V gene, CDR1 is MNHEY and CDR2 is SMNVEV (reference sequence). CDR3 length: 15 residues. After removal of 6 bases from V and 3 bases from J, the junction contained 6 bases not matched to a gene. The CDR3 nucleotides are TGTGCCAGCAGGGGGACAGGGTATGGTGGAAACACCATATATTTT. This sequence encodes CASRGTGYGGNTIYF.

V is TRBV6-6 and J is TRBJ1-5; 8 bases line up with TRBD1. V gave up 6 bases and J gave up 6 bases; unmatched junction bases: 10. The CDR3 totals 15 residues. Germline lookup yields CDR1 MNHNY and CDR2 SVGAGI (reference sequence). Written as DNA, the CDR3 is TGTGCCAGCAGCTTGACAGGGGACTCAGGTCAGCCCCAGCATTTT. It codes for CASSLTGDSGQPQHF.

The V call is TRBV6-6, the J call TRBJ2-3; TRBD2 aligns across 12 bases. Germline CDR1 and CDR2: MNHNY and SVGAGI (reference sequence). With 6 bases clipped from V and 5 bases from J, the junction kept 3 bases outside the gene matches. CDR3 size: 14 residues. The CDR3 sequence: CASRLAGGRDTQYF. CDR3 in DNA: TGTGCCAGCAGACTAGCGGGGGGACGAGATACGCAGTATTTT.

The J gene is TRBJ1-2, the V gene TRBV9; possible D gene TRBD1, 5 bases. The germline V and J ends were trimmed by 0 bases and 8 bases, with 17 bases remaining between them. There are 15 residues in the CDR3. The germline V gene encodes CDR1 SGDLS and CDR2 YYNGEE. This CDR3 reads CASSVDVGTNRGYTF. CDR3 DNA sequence: TGTGCCAGCAGCGTAGATGTTGGGACTAATCGCGGCTACACCTTC. Variable domain in full (rest from reference TRBV9 and TRBJ1-2): DSGVTQTPKHLITATGQRVTLRCSPRSGDLSVYWYQQSLDQGLQFLIQYYNGEERAKGNILERFSAQQFPDLHSELNLSSLELGDSALYFCASSVDVGTNRGYTFGSGTRLTVV.

The CDR3 spells CASSQAWGGEKLFF. The DNA for the CDR3 is TGCGCCAGCAGCCAAGCGTGGGGGGGGGAAAAACTGTTTTTT. V usage is TRBV4-1 and J usage is TRBJ1-4; maybe TRBD1 (5 bases). This CDR3 is built from 14 residues. V lost 1 base to trimming and J lost 8 bases, with 11 bases between them. CDR1 and CDR2 from the germline V gene are MGHRA and YSYEKL.

The chain uses TRBV5-4 and TRBJ2-3; TRBD2 matches at 10 bases. Germline V gives CDR1 SGHNT, CDR2 YYREEE (reference sequence). Losses at the gene ends were 4 bases for V and 5 bases for J; bases not matched to a gene: 7. This CDR3 spans 15 amino acids. CDR3 bases: TGTGCCAGCAGCGTGCTAGCGGGAGTCGGAGATACGCAGTATTTT. Translating it yields CASSVLAGVGDTQYF.

V and J are TRBV10-2 and TRBJ2-1; 12 bases map to TRBD2. The CDR3 has 15 residues. CDR1 and CDR2 from the germline V gene are WSHSY and SAAADI. With V trimmed by 6 bases and J by 4 bases, 4 bases remained unmatched. In nucleotides, the CDR3 is TGCGCCAGCAGGTCGACTAGCGGGAGATACAATGAGCAGTTCTTC. It yields the protein CASRSTSGRYNEQFF.

This chain links TRBV10-3 with TRBJ2-1; TRBD2 matches at 13 bases. Germline trimming cut 10 bases from V and 7 bases from J; bases unmatched to any gene: 13. The CDR3 is 16 residues long. The germline V gene encodes CDR1 ENHRY and CDR2 SYGVKD. DNA for the CDR3: TGTGCCACCCTGACTAGCGGGAGGATTTTTAGGAATGAGCAGTTCTTC. It is translated as CATLTSGRIFRNEQFF.

This clone was seen just once. The genes are TRBV10-2 and TRBJ2-1; no reliable D call. This CDR3 spans 13 amino acids. V was pared by 2 bases and J by 7 bases, with 9 bases between. In germline, CDR1 is WSHSY, CDR2 SAAADI. CDR3 DNA: TGCGCCAGCAGTGAGCAGGCACGGAATGAGCAGTTCTTC. Translation: CASSEQARNEQFF.

This chain connects TRBV7-9 to TRBJ1-1; 9 bases are shared with TRBD1. The V segment lost 5 bases and the J segment 5 bases; nucleotides outside the gene matches: 3. The CDR3 sequence is 13 residues long. Germline-derived CDR1 and CDR2 are SEHNR and FQNEAQ (reference sequence). The CDR3 reads CASSPQGATEAFF. The CDR3 DNA reads TGTGCCAGCAGCCCACAGGGGGCAACTGAAGCTTTCTTT. Supplemented by reference TRBV7-9 and TRBJ1-1, the full variable domain reads DTGVSQNPRHKITKRGQNVTFRCDPISEHNRLYWYRQTLGQGPEFLTYFQNEAQLEKSRLLSDRFSAERPKGSFSTLEIQRTEQGDSAMYLCASSPQGATEAFFGQGTRLTVV.

The CDR3 coding sequence is TGTGCCACCAGCAGAGAGCTAGCGGGGGCCTACAATGAGCAGTTCTTC. Its protein is CATSRELAGAYNEQFF. The rearrangement links TRBV15 to TRBJ2-1; 10 bases agree with TRBD2. The CDR3 is 16 amino acids. Germline assignment: CDR1 LNHNV and CDR2 YYDKDF (reference sequence). V dropped 0 bases and J dropped 2; count of bases not matched to a gene: 1.

This chain links TRBV5-1 with TRBJ2-2; 7 positions agree with TRBD2. Germline V gene data show CDR1 as SGHRS and CDR2 as YFSETQ. Losses at the gene ends were 4 bases for V and 2 bases for J; bases not matched to a gene: 5. The CDR3 loop spans 15 amino acids. CDR3 region: CASSQSGTNTGELFF. The CDR3 DNA follows: TGCGCCAGCAGCCAAAGCGGGACCAACACCGGGGAGCTGTTTTTT.